In this sample, the clone carrying this T cell receptor beta chain turned up a few times. Researchers took RNA transcripts and amplified the TCR beta CDR3 regions from them. Researchers ran a first-round RT-PCR on the TCR CDR3 using the HTBI primer set. TCRdb independently ran MiXCR on the multiplex PCR reads; one entry per CDR3 protein. The data show hundreds of thousands of distinct CDR3 sequences, around 13% seen once. The length of the CDR3 is 14 residues. Trimming at V came to 10 bases and at J to 6 bases, leaving 13 bases not matched to a gene. In germline, CDR1 is LNHDA, CDR2 SQIVND (reference sequence). The data were obtained in a study of T cells in Graves' hyperthyroidism and ophthalmopathy.

The material sequenced was blood. The V gene is TRBV19, the J gene TRBJ2-3; 7 bases are a match to TRBD2. The sequence was obtained from a woman younger than 45 with Graves' hyperthyroidism that later progressed to Graves' ophthalmopathy. DNA of the CDR3: TGTGCCACCACACTAGCGAATGGGCGGGATACGCAGTATTTT. Translating gives CATTLANGRDTQYF.